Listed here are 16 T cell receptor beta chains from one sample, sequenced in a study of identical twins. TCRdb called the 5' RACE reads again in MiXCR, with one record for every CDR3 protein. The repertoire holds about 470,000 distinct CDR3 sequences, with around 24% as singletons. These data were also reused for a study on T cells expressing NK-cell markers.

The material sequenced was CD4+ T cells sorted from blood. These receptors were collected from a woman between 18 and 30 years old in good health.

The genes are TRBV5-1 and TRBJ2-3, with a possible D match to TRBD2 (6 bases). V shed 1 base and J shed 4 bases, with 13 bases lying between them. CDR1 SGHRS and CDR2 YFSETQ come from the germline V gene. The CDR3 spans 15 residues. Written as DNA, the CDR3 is TGCGCCAGCAGCTTGATAGCGGCTAGGCCAGATACGCAGTATTTT. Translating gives CASSLIAARPDTQYF.

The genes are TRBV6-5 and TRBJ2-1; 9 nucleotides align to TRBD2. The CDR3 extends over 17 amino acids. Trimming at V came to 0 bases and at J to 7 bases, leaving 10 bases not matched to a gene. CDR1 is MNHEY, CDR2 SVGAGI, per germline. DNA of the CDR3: TGTGCCAGCAGTTACTCTGGAGCGGGGGGAACGGGAAATGAGCAGTTCTTC. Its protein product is CASSYSGAGGTGNEQFF.

For the CDR3, the DNA is TGCGCCAGCAGTGTACAGGGGGCCCCCTACGAGCAGTACTTC. It codes for CASSVQGAPYEQYF. The chain is built from TRBV5-1 and TRBJ2-7; 9 nucleotides match TRBD1. The CDR3 is 14 residues long. With V trimmed by 5 bases and J by 2 bases, 5 bases remained unmatched. The germline V gene has CDR1 SGHRS and CDR2 YFSETQ. Together with reference TRBV5-1 and TRBJ2-7, the CDR3 gives the full variable domain: KAGVTQTPRYLIKTRGQQVTLSCSPISGHRSVSWYQQTPGQGLQFLFEYFSETQRNKGNFPGRFSGRQFSNSRSEMNVSTLELGDSALYLCASSVQGAPYEQYFGPGTRLTVT.

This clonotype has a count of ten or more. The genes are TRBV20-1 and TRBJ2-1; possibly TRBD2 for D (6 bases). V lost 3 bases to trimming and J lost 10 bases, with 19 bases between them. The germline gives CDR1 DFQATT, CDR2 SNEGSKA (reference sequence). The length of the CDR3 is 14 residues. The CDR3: CSASRDWAFVEQFF. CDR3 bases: TGCAGTGCTAGCCGGGACTGGGCCTTTGTGGAGCAGTTCTTC.

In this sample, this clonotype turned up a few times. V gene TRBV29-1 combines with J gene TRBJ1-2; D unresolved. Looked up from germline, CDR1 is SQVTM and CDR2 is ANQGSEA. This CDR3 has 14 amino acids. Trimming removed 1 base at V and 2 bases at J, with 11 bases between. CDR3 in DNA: TGCAGCGTTGAAGGCCCGGCAGAAAACTATGGCTACACCTTC. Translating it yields CSVEGPAENYGYTF. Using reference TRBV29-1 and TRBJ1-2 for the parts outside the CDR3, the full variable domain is SAVISQKPSRDICQRGTSLTIQCQVDSQVTMMFWYRQQPGQSLTLIATANQGSEATYESGFVIDKFPISRPNLTFSTLTVSNMSPEDSSIYLCSVEGPAENYGYTFGSGTRLTVV.

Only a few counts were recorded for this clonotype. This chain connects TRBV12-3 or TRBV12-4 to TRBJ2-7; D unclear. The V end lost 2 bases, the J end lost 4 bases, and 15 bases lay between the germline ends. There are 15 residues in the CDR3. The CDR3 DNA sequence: TGTGCCAGCAGTTTAAACAGTCCCCTCGGATACGAGCAGTACTTC. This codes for CASSLNSPLGYEQYF.

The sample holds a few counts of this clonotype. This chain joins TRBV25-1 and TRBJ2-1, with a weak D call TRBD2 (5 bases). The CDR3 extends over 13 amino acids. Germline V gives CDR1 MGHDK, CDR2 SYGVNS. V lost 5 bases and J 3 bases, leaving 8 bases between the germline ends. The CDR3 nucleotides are TGTGCCAGCAGTCCCCGGGACTACAATGAGCAGTTCTTC. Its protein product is CASSPRDYNEQFF. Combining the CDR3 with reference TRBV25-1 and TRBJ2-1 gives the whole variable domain EADIYQTPRYLVIGTGKKITLECSQTMGHDKMYWYQQDPGMELHLIHYSYGVNSTEKGDLSSESTVSRIRTEHFPLTLESARPSHTSQYLCASSPRDYNEQFFGPGTRLTVL.

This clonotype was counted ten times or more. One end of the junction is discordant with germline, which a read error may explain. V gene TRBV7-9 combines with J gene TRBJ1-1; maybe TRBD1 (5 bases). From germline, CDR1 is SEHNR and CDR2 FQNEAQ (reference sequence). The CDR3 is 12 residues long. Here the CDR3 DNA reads TGTGCCAGCAGTTTAGACAGCACTGAAGCTTTCTTT. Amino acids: CASSLDSTEAFF.

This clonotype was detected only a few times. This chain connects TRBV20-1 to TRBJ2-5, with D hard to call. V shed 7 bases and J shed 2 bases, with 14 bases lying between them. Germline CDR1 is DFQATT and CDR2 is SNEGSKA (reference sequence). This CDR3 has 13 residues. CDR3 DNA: TGCAGTGGAAGGCTTCCACAGCAAGAGACCCAGTACTTC. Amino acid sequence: CSGRLPQQETQYF.

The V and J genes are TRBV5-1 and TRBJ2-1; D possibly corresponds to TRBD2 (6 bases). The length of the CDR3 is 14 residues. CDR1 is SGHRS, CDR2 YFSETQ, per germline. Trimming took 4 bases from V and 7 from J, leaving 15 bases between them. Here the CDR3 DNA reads TGCGCCAGCAGCCCTGGGACGCGGGGAAATGAGCAGTTCTTC. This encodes CASSPGTRGNEQFF.

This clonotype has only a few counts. DNA of the CDR3: TGTGCCACACTACTAGCGCGACCTAGCACAGATACGCAGTATTTT. Translated, it gives CATLLARPSTDTQYF. This sequence joins TRBV10-3 and TRBJ2-3; 7 nucleotides line up with TRBD2. The trim removed 10 bases at V and 0 bases at J, leaving 10 bases unmatched. This CDR3 region has 15 residues. Germline CDR1 ENHRY, CDR2 SYGVKD.

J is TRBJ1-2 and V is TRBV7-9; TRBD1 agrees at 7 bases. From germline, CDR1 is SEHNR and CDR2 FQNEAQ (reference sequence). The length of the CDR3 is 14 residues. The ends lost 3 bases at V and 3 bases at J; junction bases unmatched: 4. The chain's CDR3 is CASSLGQTHYGYTF. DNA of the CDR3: TGTGCCAGCAGCTTGGGACAGACTCACTATGGCTACACCTTC.

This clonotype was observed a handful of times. In DNA, the CDR3 is TGTGCCAGCAGCAGTCAGGGTTCCTATAATTCACCCCTCCACTTT. Translating gives CASSSQGSYNSPLHF. The genes are TRBV7-2 and TRBJ1-6, with D tentatively TRBD1 (5 bases). This CDR3 has 15 residues. V was shortened by 5 bases and J by 1 base, with 9 bases between the two germline ends. Germline lookup yields CDR1 SGHTA and CDR2 FQGNSA.

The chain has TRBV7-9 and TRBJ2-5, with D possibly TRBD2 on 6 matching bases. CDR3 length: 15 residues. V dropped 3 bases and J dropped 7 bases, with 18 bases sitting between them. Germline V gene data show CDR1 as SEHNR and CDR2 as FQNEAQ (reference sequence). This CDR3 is CASSFFQDYTGTQYF. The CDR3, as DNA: TGTGCCAGCAGCTTCTTCCAGGACTACACAGGGACCCAGTACTTC.

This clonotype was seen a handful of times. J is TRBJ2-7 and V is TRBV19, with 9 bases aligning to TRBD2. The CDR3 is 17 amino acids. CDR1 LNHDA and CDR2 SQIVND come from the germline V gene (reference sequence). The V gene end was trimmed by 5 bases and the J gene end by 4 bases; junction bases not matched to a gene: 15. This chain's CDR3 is CASSSKPALAGYYEQYF. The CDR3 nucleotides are TGTGCCAGTAGTTCAAAACCGGCCCTAGCGGGATATTACGAGCAGTACTTC.

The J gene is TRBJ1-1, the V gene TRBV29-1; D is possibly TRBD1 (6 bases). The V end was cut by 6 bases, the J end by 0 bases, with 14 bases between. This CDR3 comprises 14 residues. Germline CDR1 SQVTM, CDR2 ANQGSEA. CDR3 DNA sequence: TGCAGCGTATGGGCCGGGACAATGAACACTGAAGCTTTCTTT. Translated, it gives CSVWAGTMNTEAFF. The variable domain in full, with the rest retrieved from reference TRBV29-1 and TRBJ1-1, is SAVISQKPSRDICQRGTSLTIQCQVDSQVTMMFWYRQQPGQSLTLIATANQGSEATYESGFVIDKFPISRPNLTFSTLTVSNMSPEDSSIYLCSVWAGTMNTEAFFGQGTRLTVV.